This T cell receptor (beta chain) was sequenced in a study of PD-1 blockade in classical Hodgkin lymphoma. The study's findings and limits: Excluded were patients who started nivolumab under 1 year after ASCT, a group that had lower diversity. Baseline TCR diversity was reportedly lower in newly diagnosed patients than healthy donors.

Germline V gene data show CDR1 as ENHRY and CDR2 as SYGVKD. The CDR3 runs to 12 residues. Trimming cost V 10 bases and J 3 bases, with 13 bases left between them. Notes on this clone: Its matching antigen is unknown.

Clones were sequenced by immunoSEQ multiplex PCR, and TCRdb holds only the in-frame ones, with some missing. The sample holds roughly 1,300 clones, roughly four fifths seen once. Indicated time point: cycle 4 day 1 (C4D1), after less than 7 weeks of nivolumab. The patients all showed relapse after autologous stem cell transplantation, while their brentuximab vedotin exposure varied. By magnetic negative selection, CD8+ T cells were isolated from the thawed PBMCs. Progressive disease, partial response or complete response was each patient's best response. This receptor was identified in a human donor with classical Hodgkin lymphoma. The donor label of this sample is uncertain. This specimen was CD8+ T cells from blood, taken before the fourth cycle of nivolumab. The chain employs TRBV10-3 and TRBJ2-7; D possibly corresponds to TRBD1 (6 bases). The CDR3 bases are TGTGCCACCACCGGGACAAGCTACGAGCAGTACTTC. Protein: CATTGTSYEQYF.